This T cell receptor beta chain is from a study of blood T cell repertoires in COVID-19. In the study overall: Samples taken during acute and convalescent COVID-19 were collected in the United States, Italy and Spain. T cells, B-cell-depleted T cells, or PBMCs supplied cDNA or gDNA.

Trimming left V 0 bases short and J 7 bases short, with 18 bases between. From germline, CDR1 is GTSNPN and CDR2 SVGIG (reference sequence). The CDR3 is 16 residues long. Original data processing: Researchers report that nucleated cell counts were estimated from reference gene primer amplification. The protocol was immunoSEQ multiplex PCR, while the TCRdb copy is restricted to in-frame clones and leaves out a portion. V, J and clone size are taken as reported in that table, and D and trimming were inferred from the DNA itself. In the table there are tens of thousands of clones, around 67% of which are singletons.

V gene TRBV30 combines with J gene TRBJ1-4; D perhaps matches TRBD1 (5 bases). Sequencing was done on a sample of peripheral blood. This receptor was obtained from a man in his 70s with COVID-19, enrolled during active disease. The CDR3 reads CAWSVGGSGGGEKLFF. The CDR3 coding sequence is TGTGCCTGGAGTGTCGGGGGGTCGGGTGGTGGTGAAAAACTGTTTTTT.